This T cell receptor (beta chain) appears in the sequencing data of a study of blood T cell repertoires in COVID-19. Background on the study: Samples came from the United States, Italy and Spain, spanning acute and convalescent COVID-19. The analysed material was cDNA or gDNA that came from T cells, B-cell-depleted T cells, or PBMCs.

The table lists this clone with a few counts. The CDR3 is made up of 16 amino acids. Trimming shortened V by 0 bases and J by 6 bases, and 14 bases separated the two germline ends. Looked up from germline, CDR1 is SGHTA and CDR2 is FQGTGA. Original data processing: By means of reference gene primer amplification, nucleated cell counts were estimated. Profiling relied on immunoSEQ multiplex PCR, and the TCRdb table lists in-frame clones only, not all of them. From that table come the V and J calls and clone size; the DNA was used to work out D and trimming. This repertoire shows about 89,000 clones, approximately 80% found once; its top ten account for 15% to 20%.

The specimen was peripheral blood. The source of this sequence is a woman aged 80 or over with acute or convalescent COVID-19. The chain combines TRBV7-3 with TRBJ2-2, with D possibly matching TRBD2 (5 bases). The CDR3 coding sequence is TGTGCCAGCAGCTTAACGGGAAGAGGGTCGGCCGGGGAGCTGTTTTTT. This gives the protein CASSLTGRGSAGELFF.